The next 25 T cell receptor beta chains were all read from a single sample in a study of blood T cell repertoires in COVID-19. The protocol was immunoSEQ multiplex PCR, while the TCRdb copy is restricted to in-frame clones and leaves out a portion. The table includes around 31,000 clones, 89% detected once. Sequenced input: peripheral blood. All receptors come from a woman in her thirties or forties with active or convalescent COVID-19.

V usage is TRBV7-2 and J usage is TRBJ2-7; TRBD2 matches 9 bases. CDR1 SGHTA and CDR2 FQGNSA come from the germline V gene. V dropped 5 bases and J dropped 6; count of bases not matched to a gene: 17. CDR3 length: 17 amino acids. The CDR3 here is CASSPPLAGPQSREQYF. The CDR3 nucleotides are TGTGCCAGCAGCCCTCCACTAGCGGGCCCACAGTCGCGCGAGCAGTACTTC.

V gene TRBV21-1 combines with J gene TRBJ1-1. TRBV21-1 counts as a pseudogene. There are 16 residues in the CDR3. CDR3 protein: CASSKRARGPNTEAFF. CDR3 nucleotide sequence: TGTGCCAGCAGCAAGCGGGCGCGGGGTCCGAACACTGAAGCTTTCTTT.

The rearrangement joins TRBV27 to TRBJ2-3; TRBD1 agrees at 7 bases. Germline V gene data show CDR1 as MNHEY and CDR2 as SMNVEV (reference sequence). The V segment lost 5 bases and the J segment 1 base; nucleotides outside the gene matches: 6. This CDR3 is 15 amino acids long. CDR3 region: CASSPYRGGTDTQYF. The CDR3 nucleotides read TGTGCCAGCAGTCCATACAGGGGCGGCACAGATACGCAGTATTTT.

The chain is built from TRBV5-1 and TRBJ2-5; 7 bases line up with TRBD2. The CDR3 consists of 14 residues. J was trimmed by 3 bases and V by 5 bases; bases with no gene match: 7. The germline V gene has CDR1 SGHRS and CDR2 YFSETQ. CDR3 protein: CASRTGTTEETQYF. CDR3 bases: TGCGCCAGCAGGACCGGGACTACCGAAGAGACCCAGTACTTC.

V is TRBV2 and J is TRBJ2-2; 7 bases agree with TRBD2. The CDR3 loop spans 14 amino acids. J was trimmed by 2 bases and V by 8 bases; bases with no gene match: 5. Germline V CDR1 and CDR2: SNHLY, FYNNEI. The CDR3 sequence is CASGGSRNTGELFF. The CDR3 bases are TGTGCCAGCGGCGGGAGCCGTAACACCGGGGAGCTGTTTTTT.

In this sample, this clone turned up once. This chain joins TRBV5-5 and TRBJ1-1; D remains ambiguous. CDR1 is SGHKS and CDR2 is YYEKEE in the germline V gene (reference sequence). With 0 bases removed from V and 0 bases from J, the gap between germline ends came to 12 bases. The CDR3 runs 16 residues. CDR3 residues: CASSLGPTQMNTEAFF. The CDR3 coding sequence is TGTGCCAGCAGCTTGGGTCCTACACAGATGAACACTGAAGCTTTCTTT.

The chain is built from TRBV6-1 and TRBJ1-2, with a weak D call TRBD1 (5 bases). V lost 3 bases to trimming and J lost 8 bases, with 16 bases between them. There are 14 residues in the CDR3. Germline V gene sequence: CDR1 MNHNS, CDR2 SASEGT. The CDR3 DNA is TGTGCCAGCAGTGAGGGGACTGGAAGTCGCGGCTACACCTTC. Translating gives CASSEGTGSRGYTF.

The table lists this clone with a count of one. The chain employs TRBV28 and TRBJ2-7, with 7 bases that match TRBD1. The CDR3 is 15 residues long. Germline V gene data show CDR1 as MDHEN and CDR2 as SYDVKM. The trim removed 6 bases at V and 1 base at J, leaving 9 bases unmatched. In nucleotides, the CDR3 is TGTGCCAGCAGGCACGGGACAGCACCTTCCTACGAGCAGTACTTC. Protein sequence: CASRHGTAPSYEQYF.

The rearrangement uses TRBV15 and TRBJ1-1; the D gene is possibly TRBD1 (5 bases). The V gene lost 0 bases and the J gene lost 6 bases, with 8 bases spanning the gap. Germline V gene sequence: CDR1 LNHNV, CDR2 YYDKDF (reference sequence). This CDR3 comprises 13 residues. The CDR3 DNA is TGTGCCACCAGCAGAGATGGGGCGGCTGAAGCTTTCTTT. This encodes CATSRDGAAEAFF. The full variable domain, with the rest looked up from reference TRBV15 and TRBJ1-1, is DAMVIQNPRYQVTQFGKPVTLSCSQTLNHNVMYWYQQKSSQAPKLLFHYYDKDFNNEADTPDNFQSRRPNTSFCFLDIRSPGLGDTAMYLCATSRDGAAEAFFGQGTRLTVV.

The chain employs TRBV3-1 (or the pseudogene TRBV3-2) and TRBJ2-7, with 9 positions matching TRBD2. This CDR3 is 16 amino acids long. Germline loops: CDR1 LGHDT, CDR2 YNNKEL (reference sequence). V shed 6 bases and J 3 bases; nucleotides not matched to a gene: 12. CDR3 nucleotides: TGTGCCAGCAGTCCTAGCGGGGATAGGGGATACTACGAGCAGTACTTC. This sequence encodes CASSPSGDRGYYEQYF.

This clone showed up just once. The genes are TRBV7-9 and TRBJ2-3; 9 nucleotides agree with TRBD2. CDR1 SEHNR and CDR2 FQNEAQ come from the germline V gene (reference sequence). The CDR3 length is 16 residues. V dropped 5 bases and J dropped 0; count of bases not matched to a gene: 6. CDR3 nucleotides: TGTGCCAGCAGCCAATACACTAGCGGGAGCACAGATACGCAGTATTTT. It encodes CASSQYTSGSTDTQYF.

As concerns this clone: An end of the junction does not agree with germline; a read error may underlie this. This chain uses TRBV7-7 with TRBJ1-4; 7 nucleotides match TRBD1. The CDR3 sequence is 13 residues long. CDR1 SSHAT and CDR2 FNYEAQ come from the germline V gene (reference sequence). The CDR3 reads CASSLDRSEKLFF. CDR3 in DNA: TGTGCTAGCAGCTTGGACAGGTCAGAAAAACTGTTTTTT.

The chain carries TRBV27 and TRBJ2-7; 8 bases match TRBD1. Germline V gene lookup returns CDR1 MNHEY and CDR2 SMNVEV (reference sequence). J gave up 4 bases and V 7 bases, and 12 bases lay outside the gene matches. The CDR3 has 15 amino acids. CDR3 bases: TGTGCCAGCACTACTGGGCAGGGGGCGACGTACGAGCAGTACTTC. Its translation is CASTTGQGATYEQYF.

J is TRBJ2-3 and V is TRBV2; maybe TRBD2 (6 bases). The CDR3 extends over 15 amino acids. V gave up 6 bases and J gave up 2 bases, with 15 bases separating them. CDR1 SNHLY and CDR2 FYNNEI come from the germline V gene. The CDR3 loop reads CASSQEQLATDTQYF. In DNA, the CDR3 is TGTGCCAGCAGCCAAGAACAACTAGCCACAGATACGCAGTATTTT.

The chain recombines TRBV9 with TRBJ2-1; 10 bases align to TRBD2. Looked up from germline, CDR1 is SGDLS and CDR2 is YYNGEE. The CDR3 is 17 amino acids. V shed 0 bases, J shed 7 bases, and the junction held 10 bases outside the gene matches. The CDR3 is CASSVAGSGGALNEQFF. The CDR3 DNA reads as TGTGCCAGCAGCGTAGCTGGGAGCGGGGGGGCGCTGAATGAGCAGTTCTTC.

The CDR3 reads CASSDPGLGVGDEQFF. The CDR3 coding sequence is TGTGCCAGTAGTGATCCGGGACTAGGGGTGGGCGATGAGCAGTTCTTC. V gene TRBV19 combines with J gene TRBJ2-1, with 8 bases lining up with TRBD2. CDR1 and CDR2 from the germline V gene are LNHDA and SQIVND (reference sequence). The CDR3 covers 16 residues. With V trimmed by 5 bases and J by 8 bases, 14 bases remained unmatched.

This chain uses TRBV27 with TRBJ1-1; 7 nucleotides line up with TRBD1. After removal of 8 bases from V and 4 bases from J, the junction contained 13 bases not matched to a gene. Germline CDR1 reads MNHEY; CDR2 reads SMNVEV (reference sequence). This CDR3 contains 15 residues. As DNA, the CDR3 is TGTGCCAGCGCCCCCTTCGGACAGGAAAGCACTGAAGCTTTCTTT. This sequence encodes CASAPFGQESTEAFF.

On this clone: A read error may account for a junction end that differs from germline. The chain joins TRBV2 to TRBJ1-5; 9 bases match TRBD1. This CDR3 spans 14 amino acids. CDR1 and CDR2 from the germline V gene are SNHLY and FYNNEI. The CDR3 reads CASRENGGQGPQHF. CDR3 in DNA: TGTGCCAGCCGTGAAAACGGGGGACAGGGGCCCCAGCATTTT.

The V and J genes are TRBV2 and TRBJ2-5, with D possibly TRBD2 on 6 matching bases. V shed 6 bases and J shed 8 bases, with 10 bases lying between them. The germline V gene has CDR1 SNHLY and CDR2 FYNNEI. The CDR3 has 11 amino acids. The CDR3 sequence is CASSRRETQYF. For the CDR3, the DNA is TGTGCCAGCAGCAGGCGGGAAACCCAGTACTTC.

The chain uses TRBV6-1 and TRBJ2-1, with TRBD2 matching over 10 bases. Germline CDR1 MNHNS, CDR2 SASEGT. CDR3 length equals 17 residues. V trimming: 3 bases; J trimming: 8 bases; junction bases outside the gene matches: 13. CDR3 loop: CASSDQVPTSGTYEQFF. CDR3 coding DNA: TGTGCCAGCAGTGACCAAGTTCCAACTAGCGGGACCTATGAGCAGTTCTTC.

The chain couples TRBV3-1 (or the pseudogene TRBV3-2) to TRBJ1-5, with D perhaps matching TRBD1 (6 bases). The CDR3 consists of 14 residues. V was cut by 3 bases and J by 2 bases, with 8 bases left in between. Per the germline V gene, CDR1 is LGHDT and CDR2 is YNNKEL (reference sequence). CDR3 DNA: TGTGCCAGCAGCCACAGGGGCGGCAATCAGCCCCAGCATTTT. Its protein product is CASSHRGGNQPQHF.

The chain links TRBV5-8 to TRBJ2-7, with D hard to call. The germline V gene has CDR1 SGHTS and CDR2 YDEGEE. This CDR3 comprises 14 residues. The germline V and J ends were trimmed by 4 bases and 5 bases, with 16 bases remaining between them. CDR3 region: CASSRTSMRDEQYF. For the CDR3, the DNA is TGTGCCAGCAGCCGCACTTCTATGCGCGACGAGCAGTACTTC.

This clone was seen a few times. The chain employs TRBV29-1 and TRBJ2-2, with TRBD1 matching 7 bases. Germline-derived CDR1 and CDR2 are SQVTM and ANQGSEA. CDR3 length: 14 residues. V lost 5 bases and J lost 1; bases outside the gene matches: 4. The CDR3 nucleotides read TGCAGCGTTCGACGGACAGGGAACACCGGGGAGCTGTTTTTT. It codes for CSVRRTGNTGELFF.

V gene TRBV27 combines with J gene TRBJ2-5, with a tentative D call TRBD2 (7 bases). Germline V gene sequence: CDR1 MNHEY, CDR2 SMNVEV (reference sequence). The V end was cut by 4 bases, the J end by 4 bases, with 22 bases between. This CDR3 comprises 17 residues. This CDR3 reads CASSSFSPGGRRETQYF. The CDR3 nucleotides are TGTGCCAGCAGTTCCTTCTCCCCCGGGGGGCGCCGAGAGACCCAGTACTTC.

V gene TRBV27 combines with J gene TRBJ2-5; TRBD1 matches 11 bases. CDR3 length: 16 residues. Germline V gives CDR1 MNHEY, CDR2 SMNVEV (reference sequence). Trimming removed 4 bases from V and 5 bases from J; junction bases left unmatched: 9. The CDR3 DNA reads TGTGCCAGCAGTTCCCTGGACAGGGGGCTTCGGGAGACCCAGTACTTC. Protein sequence: CASSSLDRGLRETQYF.